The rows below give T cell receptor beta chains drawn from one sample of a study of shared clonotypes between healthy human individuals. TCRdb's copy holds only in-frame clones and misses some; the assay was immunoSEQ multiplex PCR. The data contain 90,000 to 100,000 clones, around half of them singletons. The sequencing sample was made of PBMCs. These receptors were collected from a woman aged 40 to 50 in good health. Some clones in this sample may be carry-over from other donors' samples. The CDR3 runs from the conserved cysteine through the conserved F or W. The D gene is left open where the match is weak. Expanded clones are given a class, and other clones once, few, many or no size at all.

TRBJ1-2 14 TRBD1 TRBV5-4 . TGTGCCAGCAGCCCGGACAGGGGTGGGGCTGGCTACACCTTC CASSPDRGGAGYTF
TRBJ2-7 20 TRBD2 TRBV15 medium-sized TGTGCCACCAGCAGAGACAGGGATTGGGGAGCGGGACCACATCGGTACGAGCAGTACTTC CATSRDRDWGAGPHRYEQYF
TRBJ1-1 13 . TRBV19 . TGTGCCAGTAGTCCCTCGACACTCACTGAAGCTTTCTTT CASSPSTLTEAFF
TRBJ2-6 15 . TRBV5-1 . TGCGCCAGCAGCTGGGAACCATCTGGGGCCAACGTCCTGACTTTC CASSWEPSGANVLTF
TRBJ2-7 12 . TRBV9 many TGTGCCAGCAGCGGCGACGGCTACGAGCAGTACTTC CASSGDGYEQYF
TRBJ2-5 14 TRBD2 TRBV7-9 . TGTGCCAGCAGCTCAAGGGAGGGCCCAGAGACCCAATACTTC CASSSREGPETQYF
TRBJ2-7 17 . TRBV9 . TGTGCCAGCAGCGTAGACCCTCACGGGGGCCGGTCCTACGAGCAGTACTTC CASSVDPHGGRSYEQYF
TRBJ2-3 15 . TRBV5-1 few TGCGCCAGCAGCTTGGGGGGGAGGTACACAGATACGCAGTATTTT CASSLGGRYTDTQYF
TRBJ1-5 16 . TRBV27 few TGTGCCAGCAGCCTTTACATGACAGTGTCGGCTCAGCCCCAGCATTTT CASSLYMTVSAQPQHF
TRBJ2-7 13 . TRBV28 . TGTGCCAGCAGTAGGGCAGGGGCCTACGAGCAGTACTTC CASSRAGAYEQYF
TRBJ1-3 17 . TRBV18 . TGTGCCAGCTCACCACAGGGTGTATTAACCTCTGGAAACACCATATATTTT CASSPQGVLTSGNTIYF
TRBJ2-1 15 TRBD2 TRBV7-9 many TGTGCCAGCAGCCCTCGGACTAGCGGGAGGAATGAGCAGTTCTTC CASSPRTSGRNEQFF
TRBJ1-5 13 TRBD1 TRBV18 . TGTGCCAGCTCACCAGGGACAGATCAGCCCCAGCATTTT CASSPGTDQPQHF
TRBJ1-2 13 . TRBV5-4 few TGTGCCAGCAGACCAGACACCAACTATGGCTACACCTTC CASRPDTNYGYTF
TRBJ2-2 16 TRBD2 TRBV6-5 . TGTGCCAGCAGTTCAACCGGGACTAGCGGGAGTAGGGAGCTGTTTTTT CASSSTGTSGSRELFF
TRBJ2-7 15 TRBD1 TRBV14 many TGTGCCAGCAGCGTCGGGACAGGGGTCTCCTACGAGCAGTACTTC CASSVGTGVSYEQYF
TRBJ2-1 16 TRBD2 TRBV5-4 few TGTGCCAGCAGCCAAGCGGCTAGCGGGAGTTTCCATGAGCAGTTCTTC CASSQAASGSFHEQFF
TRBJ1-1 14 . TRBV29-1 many TGCAGCGTTGAAGGATTCGGGTTGAACACTGAAGCTTTCTTT CSVEGFGLNTEAFF
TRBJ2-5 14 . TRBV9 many TGTGCCAGCAGCGTAGATCGGACCCAAGAGACCCAGTACTTC CASSVDRTQETQYF
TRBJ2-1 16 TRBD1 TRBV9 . TGTGCCAGCAGCCCGCGACAGGGCCGCTCCTACAATGAGCAGTTCTTC CASSPRQGRSYNEQFF
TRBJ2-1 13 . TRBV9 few TGTGCCAGCAGCGTAGGACGGTCGAATGAGCAGTTCTTC CASSVGRSNEQFF
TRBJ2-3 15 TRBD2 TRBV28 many TGTGCCAGCAGTTTACCGGCGGGACTAACAGATACGCAGTATTTT CASSLPAGLTDTQYF
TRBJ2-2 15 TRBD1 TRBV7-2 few TGTGCCAGCAGCTTTCGGACAGGGGGCACCGGGGAGCTGTTTTTT CASSFRTGGTGELFF
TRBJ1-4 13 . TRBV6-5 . TGTGCCAGCAGTTATGATTGGGGGGAAAAACTGTTTTTT CASSYDWGEKLFF
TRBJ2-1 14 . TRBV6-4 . TGTGCCAGCAGTGCCGGGGACGGGGGCAATGAGCAGTTCTTC CASSAGDGGNEQFF
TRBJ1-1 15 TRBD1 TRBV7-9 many TGTGCCAGCAGCTTAGGAGGTCAGGGGGGCACTGAAGCTTTCTTT CASSLGGQGGTEAFF
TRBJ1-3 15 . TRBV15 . TGTGCCACCAGCATAGAGTCGAACCCTGGAAACACCATATATTTT CATSIESNPGNTIYF
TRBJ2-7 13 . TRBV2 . TGTGCCAGCAGTGATAGGCAACCTTACGAGCAGTACTTC CASSDRQPYEQYF
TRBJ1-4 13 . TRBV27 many TGTGCCAGCAGTTCCGGGCTGGGTGAAAAACTGTTTTTT CASSSGLGEKLFF
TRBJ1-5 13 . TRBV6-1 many TGTGCCAGCAGTCCGACCAGCAATCAGCCCCAGCATTTT CASSPTSNQPQHF
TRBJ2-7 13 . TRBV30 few TGTGCCTGGGCAGCGGGCACCTCCTCCGAGCAGTACTTC CAWAAGTSSEQYF
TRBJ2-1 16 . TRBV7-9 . TGTGCCAGCAGCCCAACAGACTATAGCTCCTACAATGAGCAGTTCTTC CASSPTDYSSYNEQFF
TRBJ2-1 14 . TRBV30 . TGTGCCTGGAGTTTTGGACTAACGGGTAATGAGCAGTTCTTC CAWSFGLTGNEQFF
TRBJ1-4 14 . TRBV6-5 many TGTGCCAGCAGTTACGATCAGACTGGGGAAAAACTGTTTTTT CASSYDQTGEKLFF
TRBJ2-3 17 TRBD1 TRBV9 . TGTGCCAGCAGCGCCAACCCAGGGACAGGGGGCTTTGGTACGCAGTATTTT CASSANPGTGGFGTQYF
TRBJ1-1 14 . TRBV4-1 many TGCGCCAGTACGCTTGGACAGATGAACACTGAAGCTTTCTTT CASTLGQMNTEAFF
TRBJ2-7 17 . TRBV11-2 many TGTGCCAGCAGCTCCTCCACGGACCCGACCCTAACCTACGAGCAGTACTTC CASSSSTDPTLTYEQYF
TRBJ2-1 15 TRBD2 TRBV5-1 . TGCGCCAGCAGCTTGACTAGCGGGAGTTTCGATGAGCAGTTCTTC CASSLTSGSFDEQFF
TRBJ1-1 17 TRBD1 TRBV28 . TGTGCCAGCAGTTCCAGTACAGGGGGAACTATACACACTGAAGCTTTCTTT CASSSSTGGTIHTEAFF
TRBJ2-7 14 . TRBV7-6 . TGTGCCAGCAGCTTAGGGACGGAAGACTACGAGCAGTACTTC CASSLGTEDYEQYF
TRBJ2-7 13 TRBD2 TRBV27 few TGTGCCACCCTAGCGGGGGCCCCCTACGAGCAGTACTTC CATLAGAPYEQYF
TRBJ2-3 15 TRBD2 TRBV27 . TGTGCCAGCAGTTTCCCCGGGACTAGTAGAGATACGCAGTATTTT CASSFPGTSRDTQYF
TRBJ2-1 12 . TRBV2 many TGTGCCAGCAGTGCCACGGCCTACGAGCAGTTCTTC CASSATAYEQFF
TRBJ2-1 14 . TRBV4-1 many TGCGCCAGCAGCCAAGAAAGTAGCGTAAATGAGCAGTTCTTC CASSQESSVNEQFF
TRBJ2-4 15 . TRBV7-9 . TGTGCCAGCAGCCCAGGGAACGGGGCCAAAAACATTCAGTACTTC CASSPGNGAKNIQYF
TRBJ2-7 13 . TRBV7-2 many TGTGCCAGCAGCATCCGGGGTAGCTACGAGCAGTACTTC CASSIRGSYEQYF